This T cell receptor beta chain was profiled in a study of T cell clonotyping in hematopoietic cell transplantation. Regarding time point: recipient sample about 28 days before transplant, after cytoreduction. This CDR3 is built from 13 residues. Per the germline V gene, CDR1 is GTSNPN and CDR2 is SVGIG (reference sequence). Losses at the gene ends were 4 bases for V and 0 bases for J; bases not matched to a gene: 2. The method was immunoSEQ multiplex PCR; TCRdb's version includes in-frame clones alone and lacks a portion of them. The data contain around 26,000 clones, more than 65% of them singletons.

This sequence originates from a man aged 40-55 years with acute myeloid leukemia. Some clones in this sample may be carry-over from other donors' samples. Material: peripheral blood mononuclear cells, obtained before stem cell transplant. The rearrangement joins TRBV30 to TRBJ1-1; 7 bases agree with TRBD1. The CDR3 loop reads CAWNRGLNTEAFF. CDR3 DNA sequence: TGTGCCTGGAACAGGGGACTGAACACTGAAGCTTTCTTT. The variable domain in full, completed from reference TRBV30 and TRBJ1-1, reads SQTIHQWPATLVQPVGSPLSLECTVEGTSNPNLYWYRQAAGRGLQLLFYSVGIGQISSEVPQNLSASRPQDRQFILSSKKLLLSDSGFYLCAWNRGLNTEAFFGQGTRLTVV.